These 9 T cell receptor beta chains were sequenced from one sample in a study of T cell changes during pregnancy in multiple sclerosis. Only in-frame clones appear in the TCRdb table, and some are missing; sequencing was by immunoSEQ multiplex PCR. The sample lists 33,000 or so clones, 75% to 95% seen once, with 3% to 5% in the top ten. Specimen: CD8+ T cells from peripheral blood mononuclear cells, collected in the second trimester of pregnancy. The receptors derive from a female donor in good health, enrolled as a control in a pregnancy study.

The chain carries TRBV10-3 and TRBJ1-2; D perhaps matches TRBD1 (5 bases). The germline gives CDR1 ENHRY, CDR2 SYGVKD. The CDR3 consists of 13 residues. Trimming shortened V by 2 bases and J by 3 bases, and 7 bases separated the two germline ends. The CDR3 is CAISEGGDYGYTF. Here the CDR3 DNA reads TGTGCCATCAGTGAGGGGGGGGACTATGGCTACACCTTC.

The rearrangement uses TRBV2 and TRBJ2-7; weak D call: TRBD1 (5 bases). The germline CDR1 and CDR2 sequences are SNHLY and FYNNEI. The CDR3 contains 14 residues. Trimming took off 0 bases at V and 1 base at J, with 7 bases between the two ends. The CDR3 bases are TGTGCCAGCAGTGAAGCGCCAGGGTCCTACGAGCAGTACTTC. Translation gives CASSEAPGSYEQYF.

The chain combines TRBV19 with TRBJ1-4; 8 positions agree with TRBD1. There are 13 residues in the CDR3. V shed 10 bases and J 4 bases; nucleotides not matched to a gene: 5. Germline V gene data show CDR1 as LNHDA and CDR2 as SQIVND (reference sequence). In DNA form, the CDR3 reads TGTGCCACCCTGGACAGGGTTAATGAAAAACTGTTTTTT. This encodes CATLDRVNEKLFF.

This clone is a singleton in its sample. J is TRBJ1-2 and V is TRBV25-1; no firm D call. CDR1 is MGHDK and CDR2 is SYGVNS in the germline V gene. This CDR3 is built from 12 residues. Trimming cost V 6 bases and J 3 bases, with 8 bases left between them. The CDR3 nucleotides read TGTGCCAGCAGCCAGGTCGACTATGGCTACACCTTC. Protein sequence: CASSQVDYGYTF.

This chain uses TRBV7-9 with TRBJ1-5, with TRBD1 identical over 9 bases. Per germline, CDR1 SEHNR and CDR2 FQNEAQ (reference sequence). The CDR3 length is 15 residues. The V gene end was trimmed by 0 bases and the J gene end by 5 bases; junction bases not matched to a gene: 2. As DNA, the CDR3 is TGTGCCAGCAGCTTAGCTACAGGGGGCGATCAGCCCCAGCATTTT. This gives the protein CASSLATGGDQPQHF.

On this clone itself: The junction differs from germline at one of its ends, possibly a read error. This chain joins TRBV15 and TRBJ2-6, with 7 bases matching TRBD1. Germline CDR1 is LNHNV and CDR2 is YYDKDF (reference sequence). The CDR3 is made up of 19 amino acids. The CDR3 reads CATSRDRDSPASGANVLTF. CDR3 nucleotide sequence: TGTGCCACCAGCCGAGATAGGGACAGCCCAGCATCTGGGGCCAACGTCCTGACTTTC.

The CDR3 loop is CASGFPFSGNTEAFF. CDR3 nucleotides: TGTGCTAGTGGTTTTCCATTCAGTGGGAACACTGAAGCTTTCTTT. The chain employs TRBV12-5 and TRBJ1-1; D gene ambiguous. Germline V lookup: CDR1 LGHNT, CDR2 FRNRAP. CDR3 length: 15 residues. Trimming cost V 3 bases and J 1 base, with 12 bases left between them.

J is TRBJ1-2 and V is TRBV11-2; D is undetermined. CDR3 size: 15 residues. Deletions cut 1 base from V and 5 bases from J, with 14 bases between. CDR1 and CDR2 (germline): SGHAT, FQNNGV. CDR3 sequence (DNA): TGTGCCAGCAGCTTAGGTCTGGGCGACCTTTATGGCTACACCTTC. Its protein product is CASSLGLGDLYGYTF.

This clone showed up just once. This chain uses TRBV27 with TRBJ2-5; the D gene is possibly TRBD2 (5 bases). Germline CDR1 reads MNHEY; CDR2 reads SMNVEV (reference sequence). The CDR3 is 13 residues long. Deletions cut 2 bases from V and 1 base from J, with 5 bases between. CDR3 bases: TGTGCCAGCAGTTTACGGGGCCAAGAGACCCAGTACTTC. It yields the protein CASSLRGQETQYF.